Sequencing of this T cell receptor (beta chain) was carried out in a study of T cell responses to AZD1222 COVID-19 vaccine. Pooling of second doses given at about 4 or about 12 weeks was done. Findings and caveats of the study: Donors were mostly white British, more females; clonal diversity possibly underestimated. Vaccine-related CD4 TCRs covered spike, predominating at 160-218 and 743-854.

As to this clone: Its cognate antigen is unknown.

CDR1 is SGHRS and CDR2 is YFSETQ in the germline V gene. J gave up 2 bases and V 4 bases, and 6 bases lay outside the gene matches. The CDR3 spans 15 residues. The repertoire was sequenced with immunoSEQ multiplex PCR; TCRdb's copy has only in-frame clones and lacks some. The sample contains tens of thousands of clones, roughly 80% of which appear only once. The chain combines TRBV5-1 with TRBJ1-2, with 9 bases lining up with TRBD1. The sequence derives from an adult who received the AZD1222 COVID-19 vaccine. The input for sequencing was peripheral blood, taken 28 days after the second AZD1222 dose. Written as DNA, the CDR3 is TGCGCCAGCAGCCCGTCGGGGACAGGGAACTATGGCTACACCTTC. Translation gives CASSPSGTGNYGYTF. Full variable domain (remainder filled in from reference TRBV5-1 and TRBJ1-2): KAGVTQTPRYLIKTRGQQVTLSCSPISGHRSVSWYQQTPGQGLQFLFEYFSETQRNKGNFPGRFSGRQFSNSRSEMNVSTLELGDSALYLCASSPSGTGNYGYTFGSGTRLTVV.